These 24 T cell receptor beta chains share one sample of origin, sequenced in a study of CD8+ T cells in alopecia areata. The sample's treatment: oral pan-JAK inhibitor, 5-10 mg twice daily. cDNA reverse transcribed from extracted RNA served as the sequencing template. This table comes from immunoSEQ multiplex PCR, and its TCRdb copy is limited to in-frame clones, with some not included. The data contain around 100,000 clones, less than 60% of them singletons. Sequencing was performed on CD4+ T cells sorted from blood, taken at week 24, from a patient treated with tofacitinib. These receptors all stem from a human donor with alopecia areata.

The rearrangement links TRBV7-2 to TRBJ1-1; perhaps TRBD1 as D (5 bases). Trimming removed 0 bases from V and 3 bases from J, with 11 bases in between. CDR1 is SGHTA, CDR2 FQGNSA, per germline. The CDR3 has 15 amino acids. This chain's CDR3 is CASSLAAGGYTEAFF. CDR3 sequence (DNA): TGTGCCAGCAGCTTAGCGGCGGGGGGGTACACTGAAGCTTTCTTT.

The chain is built from TRBV13 and TRBJ1-1; no clear D gene. CDR1 is PRHDT and CDR2 is FYEKMQ in the germline V gene (reference sequence). The germline V and J ends were trimmed by 2 bases and 7 bases, with 8 bases remaining between them. The CDR3 length is 12 residues. The CDR3 loop is CASSLLRGEAFF. The CDR3, as DNA: TGTGCCAGCAGCTTACTTCGAGGTGAAGCTTTCTTT.

This chain joins TRBV11-2 and TRBJ2-1; D unclear. The CDR3 consists of 12 residues. Germline lookup yields CDR1 SGHAT and CDR2 FQNNGV. V gave up 6 bases and J gave up 8 bases, with 11 bases separating them. The CDR3 reads CASSSDRYEQFF. The DNA for the CDR3 is TGTGCCAGCAGTTCGGATCGTTATGAGCAGTTCTTC.

This clone was counted only a few times. In nucleotides, the CDR3 is TGCAGCGTACACGGACAGGGTTCCACTGAAGCTTTCTTT. It translates to CSVHGQGSTEAFF. This chain connects TRBV29-1 to TRBJ1-1; 8 positions agree with TRBD1. This CDR3 comprises 13 residues. Germline values: CDR1 SQVTM, CDR2 ANQGSEA. Trimming removed 6 bases from V and 4 bases from J; junction bases left unmatched: 7.

This rearrangement joins TRBV10-3 to TRBJ2-5; TRBD2 agrees at 10 bases. V lost 10 bases and J lost 2; bases outside the gene matches: 13. Germline-derived CDR1 and CDR2 are ENHRY and SYGVKD. The CDR3 spans 16 residues. CDR3 coding DNA: TGTGCCACCAAAGAGATAAGCGGGGGGGCGCAAGAGACCCAGTACTTC. Translation gives CATKEISGGAQETQYF.

This chain uses TRBV30 with TRBJ1-1; no reliable D call. The CDR3 spans 12 residues. Germline CDR1 and CDR2: GTSNPN and SVGIG (reference sequence). V was cut by 4 bases and J by 11 bases, with 17 bases left in between. Here the CDR3 DNA reads TGTGCCTGGACAAGGTTGTGGGGATATGCTTTCTTT. This codes for CAWTRLWGYAFF.

This chain connects TRBV2 to TRBJ1-2, with unresolved D. V dropped 2 bases and J dropped 8 bases, with 9 bases sitting between them. Germline assignment: CDR1 SNHLY and CDR2 FYNNEI. The CDR3 runs 12 residues. In DNA form, the CDR3 reads TGTGCCAGCAGTGAAACGGGTAGGGGCTACACCTTC. This encodes CASSETGRGYTF.

The rearrangement uses TRBV30 and TRBJ2-3, with 8 nucleotides matching TRBD2. The CDR3 totals 14 residues. Trimming took 0 bases from V and 10 from J; bases not matched to a gene: 9. Germline V gene data show CDR1 as GTSNPN and CDR2 as SVGIG (reference sequence). The CDR3 protein is CAWSVRGGLSAQYF. Here the CDR3 DNA reads TGTGCCTGGAGTGTACGGGGGGGTCTCTCAGCGCAGTATTTT.

This chain joins TRBV7-2 and TRBJ2-1; 9 positions match TRBD1. The CDR3 covers 16 residues. The trim removed 0 bases at V and 3 bases at J, leaving 3 bases unmatched. Germline assignment: CDR1 SGHTA and CDR2 FQGNSA. The DNA for the CDR3 is TGTGCCAGCAGCTTAGCTACAGGGGGCAACTACAATGAGCAGTTCTTC. Translation gives CASSLATGGNYNEQFF. The full variable domain, in which reference TRBV7-2 and TRBJ2-1 provide the parts outside the CDR3, is GAGVSQSPSNKVTEKGKDVELRCDPISGHTALYWYRQSLGQGLEFLIYFQGNSAPDKSGLPSDRFSAERTGGSVSTLTIQRTQQEDSAVYLCASSLATGGNYNEQFFGPGTRLTVL.

This clone was seen only a few times. The chain carries TRBV7-2 and TRBJ2-1, with 9 bases lining up with TRBD2. This CDR3 has 15 amino acids. The V gene's germline CDR1 is SGHTA and CDR2 FQGNSA. Losses at the gene ends were 5 bases for V and 7 bases for J; bases not matched to a gene: 9. CDR3 coding DNA: TGTGCCAGCAGCCCGTCGGGACTAGCTGGAAATGAGCAGTTCTTC. Translation: CASSPSGLAGNEQFF.

V is TRBV30 and J is TRBJ1-5, with no clear D. The V gene lost 2 bases and the J gene lost 4 bases, with 6 bases spanning the gap. The germline V gene encodes CDR1 GTSNPN and CDR2 SVGIG (reference sequence). CDR3 size: 12 residues. As DNA, the CDR3 is TGTGCCTGGAGTTCTGAAAATCAGCCCCAGCATTTT. This translates into CAWSSENQPQHF.

In this sample, this clone turned up a few times. V and J are TRBV5-4 and TRBJ1-1; 7 bases align to TRBD1. Germline V lookup: CDR1 SGHNT, CDR2 YYREEE (reference sequence). V lost 4 bases, J lost 6 bases, and 9 bases stayed unmatched. The CDR3 is made up of 14 amino acids. CDR3 sequence (DNA): TGTGCCAGCAGCCGCGGACAGGTGACCTCTGAAGCTTTCTTT. It translates to CASSRGQVTSEAFF.

The chain is built from TRBV5-1 and TRBJ2-7; D not certain. V was trimmed by 3 bases and J by 2 bases, leaving 9 bases between them. Germline loops: CDR1 SGHRS, CDR2 YFSETQ. This CDR3 is 13 amino acids long. As DNA, the CDR3 is TGCGCCAGCAGCTCAGACAACGCCTACGAGCAGTACTTC. Its translation: CASSSDNAYEQYF.

This clone has a handful of counts. The V gene is TRBV20-1, the J gene TRBJ2-1; D gene ambiguous. Trimming cost V 3 bases and J 3 bases, with 3 bases left between them. The CDR3 is 11 amino acids. Looked up from germline, CDR1 is DFQATT and CDR2 is SNEGSKA (reference sequence). The CDR3 spells CSASDYNEQFF. CDR3 DNA: TGCAGTGCTAGTGACTACAATGAGCAGTTCTTC.

This clone was seen only a few times. V is TRBV19 and J is TRBJ1-2; unclear D gene. CDR1 is LNHDA, CDR2 SQIVND, per germline (reference sequence). The V end lost 7 bases, the J end lost 5 bases, and 17 bases lay between the germline ends. The CDR3 is made up of 14 amino acids. The CDR3 loop reads CASTTTRRSYGYTF. The CDR3 nucleotides are TGTGCCAGTACCACGACGAGGAGATCTTATGGCTACACCTTC.

The table lists this clone with many counts. This chain connects TRBV7-9 to TRBJ1-5, with D unresolved. CDR3 length equals 13 residues. Trimming took 3 bases from V and 5 from J, leaving 8 bases between them. Per the germline V gene, CDR1 is SEHNR and CDR2 is FQNEAQ (reference sequence). The CDR3 DNA is TGTGCCAGCAGCTTTGACGGGTATCAGCCCCAGCATTTT. Amino acid sequence: CASSFDGYQPQHF.

J is TRBJ2-7 and V is TRBV30, with 8 bases aligning to TRBD1. V trimming: 7 bases; J trimming: 3 bases; junction bases outside the gene matches: 5. The CDR3 totals 12 residues. Germline V gene data show CDR1 as GTSNPN and CDR2 as SVGIG (reference sequence). CDR3: CAYGQGGYEQYF. The CDR3 DNA sequence: TGTGCCTACGGACAGGGAGGCTACGAGCAGTACTTC. The full variable domain, completed using reference TRBV30 and TRBJ2-7, is SQTIHQWPATLVQPVGSPLSLECTVEGTSNPNLYWYRQAAGRGLQLLFYSVGIGQISSEVPQNLSASRPQDRQFILSSKKLLLSDSGFYLCAYGQGGYEQYFGPGTRLTVT.

CDR3 residues: CASSQGRVGIRNSPLHF. The CDR3 nucleotides are TGCGCCAGCAGCCAGGGGCGGGTAGGAATCCGTAATTCACCCCTCCACTTT. V usage is TRBV4-1 and J usage is TRBJ1-6; TRBD1 is a possible D gene (5 bases). The V gene lost 3 bases and the J gene lost 6 bases, with 18 bases spanning the gap. The germline gives CDR1 MGHRA, CDR2 YSYEKL. The CDR3 is 17 residues long.

On this clone itself: A junction end diverges from the germline sequence, so it may reflect a read error. The chain couples TRBV15 to TRBJ2-7, with TRBD1 identical over 7 bases. The CDR3 consists of 12 residues. The germline gives CDR1 LNHNV, CDR2 YYDKDF (reference sequence). The CDR3 protein is CATSNWDSERLF. CDR3 DNA sequence: TGTGCCACCAGTAACTGGGACAGTGAGAGACTCTTC.

V and J are TRBV10-2 and TRBJ2-1; 11 nucleotides align to TRBD2. Trimming took 5 bases from V and 3 from J; bases not matched to a gene: 6. Germline V gene sequence: CDR1 WSHSY, CDR2 SAAADI. The CDR3 sequence is 16 residues long. CDR3 bases: TGCGCCAGCAGTAGTACTAGCGGGGGACACTACAATGAGCAGTTCTTC. This gives the protein CASSSTSGGHYNEQFF.

This chain connects TRBV4-3 to TRBJ1-1; D perhaps matches TRBD1 (5 bases). The length of the CDR3 is 16 residues. Trimming pared 0 bases from V and 2 bases from J, leaving 13 bases between. CDR1 is LGHNA, CDR2 YSLEER, per germline. This CDR3 reads CASSQDRAGSNTEAFF. The CDR3 DNA sequence: TGCGCCAGCAGCCAAGATAGGGCAGGGAGTAACACTGAAGCTTTCTTT.

A single count supports this clone. This chain uses TRBV9 with TRBJ1-5; D is ambiguous. The CDR3 has 13 residues. The V end was cut by 4 bases, the J end by 7 bases, with 12 bases between. CDR1 is SGDLS, CDR2 YYNGEE, per germline. The CDR3 protein is CASSSEGGQPQHF. CDR3 DNA sequence: TGTGCCAGCAGCTCCGAAGGAGGACAGCCCCAGCATTTT.

In its sample, this clone was seen a few times. The V gene is TRBV12-5, the J gene TRBJ2-1; the match to TRBD1 covers 12 bases. Per the germline V gene, CDR1 is LGHNT and CDR2 is FRNRAP. Germline trimming cut 1 base from V and 12 bases from J; bases unmatched to any gene: 7. The CDR3 is 15 amino acids. This chain's CDR3 is CASGLGGQGARRQFF. The CDR3 DNA follows: TGTGCTAGTGGTTTGGGGGGACAGGGGGCGCGAAGGCAGTTCTTC.

This chain links TRBV7-9 with TRBJ1-5; perhaps TRBD1 as D (5 bases). The germline CDR1 and CDR2 sequences are SEHNR and FQNEAQ (reference sequence). V lost 4 bases and J 7 bases, leaving 11 bases between the germline ends. The CDR3 sequence is 13 residues long. CDR3 coding DNA: TGTGCCAGCAGCTCAGACGGGGCGCAGCCCCAGCATTTT. Translating gives CASSSDGAQPQHF.